Below, 20 T cell receptor beta chains from the same sample are listed, as sequenced in a study of technical replicates of blood from a handful of donors. Some clones are missing from TCRdb's copy, which holds only in-frame ones; the method was immunoSEQ multiplex PCR. The sample lists approximately 73,000 clones; 92% were seen once. The sample taken for sequencing was T cells isolated from PBMCs. Receptor source: a human donor in good health.

This rearrangement joins TRBV6-6 to TRBJ2-5; D is unresolved. The CDR3 is made up of 12 amino acids. The germline V gene encodes CDR1 MNHNY and CDR2 SVGAGI (reference sequence). Trimming took off 8 bases at V and 5 bases at J, with 12 bases between the two ends. The CDR3 DNA sequence: TGTGCCAGCGCTCGAACTCGGGAGACCCAGTACTTC. It yields the protein CASARTRETQYF.

This chain links TRBV11-1 with TRBJ1-1; D ambiguous. V dropped 1 base and J dropped 4 bases, with 7 bases sitting between them. Germline V gene data show CDR1 as SGHAT and CDR2 as FQDESV (reference sequence). CDR3 length: 13 residues. CDR3 region: CASSLGPGTEAFF. CDR3 nucleotide sequence: TGTGCCAGCAGCTTAGGGCCTGGCACTGAAGCTTTCTTT.

The genes are TRBV7-2 and TRBJ2-3; 10 bases fit TRBD2. Germline V lookup: CDR1 SGHTA, CDR2 FQGNSA. Unmatched junction bases numbered 8, after V lost 3 bases and J lost 5 bases. This CDR3 spans 16 amino acids. The CDR3 DNA is TGTGCCAGCAGCTTTCGACTAGCGGGTAACCTAGATACGCAGTATTTT. Amino acid sequence: CASSFRLAGNLDTQYF.

The chain has TRBV27 and TRBJ1-5; 7 bases fit TRBD1. In germline, CDR1 is MNHEY, CDR2 SMNVEV (reference sequence). V shed 5 bases and J 0 bases; nucleotides not matched to a gene: 4. The CDR3 extends over 15 amino acids. The CDR3 DNA is TGTGCCAGCAGTGGGACAGTCAATAGCAATCAGCCCCAGCATTTT. Protein: CASSGTVNSNQPQHF.

The CDR3 sequence is CASSFPGLAGASKETQYF. As DNA, the CDR3 is TGTGCCAGCAGTTTCCCGGGACTAGCGGGAGCCTCAAAGGAGACCCAGTACTTC. The V and J genes are TRBV5-4 and TRBJ2-5, with 14 bases lining up with TRBD2. CDR1 is SGHNT and CDR2 is YYREEE in the germline V gene (reference sequence). V was pared by 5 bases and J by 5 bases, with 14 bases of the junction left unmatched. There are 18 residues in the CDR3.

The V call is TRBV19, the J call TRBJ1-2, with no clear D. V was cut by 6 bases and J by 6 bases, with 14 bases left in between. Germline V CDR1 and CDR2: LNHDA, SQIVND (reference sequence). This CDR3 has 13 amino acids. The CDR3 bases are TGTGCCAGTAGCGGGAAGGGCGTGGATGGCTACACCTTC. Its translation: CASSGKGVDGYTF.

This sequence joins TRBV7-6 and TRBJ2-7; no clear D gene. Trimming took 3 bases from V and 3 from J, leaving 21 bases between them. The germline CDR1 and CDR2 sequences are SGHVS and FNYEAQ. The CDR3 totals 17 residues. The CDR3 reads CASSLVSPVGESYEQYF. The CDR3 region has the DNA TGTGCCAGCAGCTTGGTGAGCCCGGTTGGAGAGAGCTACGAGCAGTACTTC.

The CDR3 loop reads CASSTLPEGSYNEQFF. The DNA for the CDR3 is TGCGCCAGCAGCACTCTTCCTGAGGGCTCCTACAATGAGCAGTTCTTC. The chain carries TRBV5-1 and TRBJ2-1; D might be TRBD2 (5 bases). The CDR3 loop spans 16 amino acids. V lost 4 bases and J 0 bases, leaving 14 bases between the germline ends. CDR1 is SGHRS, CDR2 YFSETQ, per germline.

V and J are TRBV2 and TRBJ2-5; 7 positions agree with TRBD1. Germline CDR1 SNHLY, CDR2 FYNNEI. The CDR3 runs 14 residues. After removal of 3 bases from V and 4 bases from J, the junction contained 5 bases not matched to a gene. The CDR3 loop reads CASSDEGAGETQYF. The CDR3, as DNA: TGTGCCAGCAGTGATGAGGGGGCGGGAGAGACCCAGTACTTC. The whole variable domain, filled in from reference TRBV2 and TRBJ2-5, reads EPEVTQTPSHQVTQMGQEVILRCVPISNHLYFYWYRQILGQKVEFLVSFYNNEISEKSEIFDDQFSVERPDGSNFTLKIRSTKLEDSAMYFCASSDEGAGETQYFGPGTRLLVL.

This chain joins TRBV4-2 and TRBJ2-2; weak D call: TRBD1 (5 bases). The CDR3 is 18 residues long. V was pared by 0 bases and J by 6 bases, with 20 bases between. Germline V gene lookup returns CDR1 LGHNA and CDR2 YNFKEQ. This chain's CDR3 is CASSQDKGAVYPSGELFF. The CDR3 nucleotides are TGTGCCAGCAGCCAAGATAAAGGGGCGGTCTACCCCTCCGGGGAGCTGTTTTTT.

The chain links TRBV5-8 to TRBJ1-2; maybe TRBD1 (5 bases). CDR1 and CDR2 (germline): SGHTS, YDEGEE. Trimming took 2 bases from V and 7 from J, leaving 6 bases between them. The CDR3 is 11 amino acids. CDR3 in amino acids: CASSLGVGYTF. CDR3 sequence (DNA): TGTGCCAGCAGCTTAGGGGTTGGCTACACCTTC.

The rearrangement joins TRBV10-3 to TRBJ2-2, with unresolved D. The CDR3 extends over 14 amino acids. The V end was cut by 0 bases, the J end by 5 bases, with 7 bases between. The germline gives CDR1 ENHRY, CDR2 SYGVKD. The CDR3 nucleotides are TGTGCCATCAGTGAGTCTAGACAAACCGGGGAGCTGTTTTTT. Amino acid sequence: CAISESRQTGELFF.

The V and J genes are TRBV19 and TRBJ2-7, with a weak D call TRBD1 (6 bases). V dropped 6 bases and J dropped 6 bases, with 12 bases sitting between them. The CDR3 consists of 12 residues. Germline V CDR1 and CDR2: LNHDA, SQIVND (reference sequence). In DNA, the CDR3 is TGTGCCAGTAGCGAACAGGGTTCCGAGCAGTACTTC. Its translation is CASSEQGSEQYF. The full variable domain, rest sourced from reference TRBV19 and TRBJ2-7, is DGGITQSPKYLFRKEGQNVTLSCEQNLNHDAMYWYRQDPGQGLRLIYYSQIVNDFQKGDIAEGYSVSREKKESFPLTVTSAQKNPTAFYLCASSEQGSEQYFGPGTRLTVT.

The rearrangement joins TRBV6-5 to TRBJ1-3; D call uncertain. The CDR3 loop spans 16 amino acids. Germline V gives CDR1 MNHEY, CDR2 SVGAGI. V was shortened by 0 bases and J by 0 bases, with 9 bases between the two germline ends. For the CDR3, the DNA is TGTGCCAGCAGTTACTCGAATAGCGGCTCTGGAAACACCATATATTTT. As protein: CASSYSNSGSGNTIYF.

The gene calls are TRBV18 and TRBJ2-7; TRBD1 aligns across 7 bases. The germline V gene encodes CDR1 KGHSH and CDR2 LQKENI. Germline trimming cut 5 bases from V and 1 base from J; bases unmatched to any gene: 5. This CDR3 is 14 amino acids long. CDR3 nucleotide sequence: TGTGCCAGCTCAACTCCGGACAGGTCCTACGAGCAGTACTTC. Translated: CASSTPDRSYEQYF.

The rearrangement joins TRBV28 to TRBJ2-7, with 9 nucleotides matching TRBD1. This CDR3 comprises 13 residues. V was clipped by 9 bases and J by 6 bases; unmatched bases: 9. From germline, CDR1 is MDHEN and CDR2 SYDVKM. The CDR3 protein is CASNRDRAGEQYF. CDR3 DNA sequence: TGTGCCAGTAACCGGGACAGGGCGGGCGAGCAGTACTTC.

The chain carries TRBV27 and TRBJ2-7; 9 bases agree with TRBD1. The length of the CDR3 is 18 residues. The germline V gene has CDR1 MNHEY and CDR2 SMNVEV (reference sequence). Germline trimming cut 9 bases from V and 0 bases from J; bases unmatched to any gene: 18. In nucleotides, the CDR3 is TGTGCCAGTGCCCCGGGACAGGGATTACAACTTGACTCCTACGAGCAGTACTTC. This codes for CASAPGQGLQLDSYEQYF.

The V and J genes are TRBV5-1 and TRBJ2-4, with D possibly being TRBD1 (5 bases). The germline V gene has CDR1 SGHRS and CDR2 YFSETQ. The CDR3 has 16 residues. V dropped 4 bases and J dropped 8 bases, with 22 bases sitting between them. The CDR3 coding sequence is TGCGCCAGCAGCCCGGATATGGACCAAGGGGATTACATTCAGTACTTC. The encoded protein is CASSPDMDQGDYIQYF.

The CDR3, as DNA: TGTGCCAGCAGCTCCATAGGGGGCTTAAATGAAAAACTGTTTTTT. It codes for CASSSIGGLNEKLFF. The chain has TRBV7-9 and TRBJ1-4, with 7 bases fitting TRBD1. CDR3 length: 15 residues. V gave up 4 bases and J gave up 5 bases; unmatched junction bases: 7. In germline, CDR1 is SEHNR, CDR2 FQNEAQ (reference sequence).

The V gene is TRBV5-1, the J gene TRBJ1-3, with unresolved D. CDR3 length: 14 residues. V dropped 0 bases and J dropped 1 base, with 5 bases sitting between them. Germline CDR1 SGHRS, CDR2 YFSETQ. The CDR3 loop is CASSLAMSGNTIYF. The CDR3 coding sequence is TGCGCCAGCAGCTTGGCAATGTCTGGAAACACCATATATTTT. Complete variable domain (other parts from reference TRBV5-1 and TRBJ1-3): KAGVTQTPRYLIKTRGQQVTLSCSPISGHRSVSWYQQTPGQGLQFLFEYFSETQRNKGNFPGRFSGRQFSNSRSEMNVSTLELGDSALYLCASSLAMSGNTIYFGEGSWLTVV.